The 18 T cell receptor beta chains given below trace back to one sample, sequenced in a study of OX40 agonist ivuxolimab in advanced cancers. Sequenced by immunoSEQ multiplex PCR; TCRdb stores in-frame clones only, minus some. The sample contains about 77,000 clones, approximately 87% of which appear only once. This material consisted of CD4+ or CD8+ T cells sorted from blood, taken in a trial of the OX40 agonist ivuxolimab. The receptor set was obtained from an adult with an advanced solid tumor such as melanoma, head and neck, liver or kidney cancer.

The V and J genes are TRBV7-2 and TRBJ1-1, with 11 positions matching TRBD1. The V segment lost 5 bases and the J segment 0 bases; nucleotides outside the gene matches: 8. CDR3 size: 17 residues. In germline, CDR1 is SGHTA, CDR2 FQGNSA. CDR3 sequence reads: CASSPWTGGSMNTEAFF. The CDR3 nucleotides read TGTGCCAGCAGCCCTTGGACAGGGGGCTCGATGAACACTGAAGCTTTCTTT.

The V gene is TRBV30, the J gene TRBJ2-5; D is uncertain. Judging by the DNA end, TRBJ2-7 fits better; the J call may be wrong. The germline gives CDR1 GTSNPN, CDR2 SVGIG (reference sequence). The CDR3 has 13 amino acids. As DNA, the CDR3 is TGTGCCTGGAGTGTCGAACTGATGTACGAGCAGTACTTC. It is translated as CAWSVELMYEQYF.

The rearrangement links TRBV28 to TRBJ2-5; D not certain. V was clipped by 3 bases and J by 5 bases, with 4 bases between them. This CDR3 is built from 11 residues. The V gene's germline CDR1 is MDHEN and CDR2 SYDVKM. The CDR3 DNA reads as TGTGCCAGCAGTTTCCTCGAGACCCAGTACTTC. It is translated as CASSFLETQYF.

V and J are TRBV4-1 and TRBJ1-5; a possible D gene is TRBD1 (6 bases). CDR1 and CDR2 (germline): MGHRA, YSYEKL. Trimming left V 0 bases short and J 2 bases short, with 11 bases between. The CDR3 has 16 amino acids. In DNA form, the CDR3 reads TGCGCCAGCAGCCAAGAATGGGCAGGGGGCAATCAGCCCCAGCATTTT. Its protein is CASSQEWAGGNQPQHF.

The rearrangement uses TRBV5-1 and TRBJ1-1; tentatively, D is TRBD1 (6 bases). The V gene lost 7 bases and the J gene lost 0 bases, with 10 bases spanning the gap. Germline-derived CDR1 and CDR2 are SGHRS and YFSETQ. This CDR3 has 13 residues. The CDR3 region has the DNA TGCGCCAGCCGACAGGATATGAACACTGAAGCTTTCTTT. This gives the protein CASRQDMNTEAFF.

The V and J genes are TRBV6-6 and TRBJ2-7; possibly TRBD1 or TRBD2 for D (5 bases each). With 6 bases removed from V and 2 bases from J, the gap between germline ends came to 14 bases. The CDR3 is 14 residues long. Germline lookup yields CDR1 MNHNY and CDR2 SVGAGI (reference sequence). The CDR3 is CASSSWGFPYEQYF. Written as DNA, the CDR3 is TGTGCCAGCAGCTCCTGGGGGTTTCCCTACGAGCAGTACTTC.

The V call is TRBV6-5, the J call TRBJ2-3, with D perhaps TRBD2 (6 bases). CDR1 is MNHEY, CDR2 SVGAGI, per germline. The CDR3 spans 16 residues. Trimming took off 2 bases at V and 5 bases at J, with 17 bases between the two ends. Here the CDR3 reads CASSYADPGRGDTQYF. The CDR3, as DNA: TGTGCCAGCAGTTACGCAGACCCCGGGAGAGGAGATACGCAGTATTTT.

The rearrangement uses TRBV6-1 and TRBJ1-4; D call uncertain. In germline, CDR1 is MNHNS, CDR2 SASEGT. V lost 2 bases to trimming and J lost 7 bases, with 8 bases between them. This CDR3 region has 13 residues. The CDR3, as DNA: TGTGCCAGCAGTGAATTTGCAGTTGAAAAACTGTTTTTT. This translates into CASSEFAVEKLFF.

This clone was observed a single time. The chain employs TRBV27 and TRBJ2-1, with D uncertain. V lost 6 bases and J 0 bases, leaving 9 bases between the germline ends. The CDR3 loop spans 14 amino acids. Per the germline V gene, CDR1 is MNHEY and CDR2 is SMNVEV (reference sequence). CDR3 coding DNA: TGTGCCAGCAGCCCACAACGCTCCTACAATGAGCAGTTCTTC. Its translation: CASSPQRSYNEQFF.

The V gene is TRBV29-1, the J gene TRBJ2-1; D is perhaps TRBD1 or TRBD2 (5 bases each). The CDR3 is 16 amino acids. Deletions cut 6 bases from V and 0 bases from J, with 18 bases between. Germline V lookup: CDR1 SQVTM, CDR2 ANQGSEA. CDR3 in amino acids: CSVVPPGLLSYNEQFF. DNA for the CDR3: TGCAGCGTGGTCCCTCCGGGGCTACTCTCCTACAATGAGCAGTTCTTC.

As concerns this clone: This sample includes further DNA sequences coding for the same CDR3. The CDR3 spells CASSLDRGNYGYTF. The CDR3 nucleotides read TGCGCCAGCAGCTTGGACAGGGGGAACTATGGCTACACCTTC. This chain uses TRBV5-1 with TRBJ1-2, with 8 bases fitting TRBD1. Per germline, CDR1 SGHRS and CDR2 YFSETQ. The ends lost 0 bases at V and 2 bases at J; junction bases unmatched: 0. CDR3 size: 14 residues.

The CDR3 DNA reads TGTGCCAGCAGCTTGGATTTTGGCCAGCCCCAGCATTTT. Translation gives CASSLDFGQPQHF. This chain uses TRBV5-6 with TRBJ1-5, with D hard to call. Germline assignment: CDR1 SGHDT and CDR2 YYEEEE. CDR3 length equals 13 residues. Deletions cut 0 bases from V and 7 bases from J, with 8 bases between.

This rearrangement joins TRBV19 to TRBJ2-7; D is unclear. The CDR3 has 13 residues. V lost 1 base, J lost 3 bases, and 7 bases lay in between. CDR1 is LNHDA, CDR2 SQIVND, per germline (reference sequence). The CDR3 sequence: CASSIGISYEQYF. DNA for the CDR3: TGTGCCAGTAGTATAGGGATCAGCTACGAGCAGTACTTC.

The chain couples TRBV6-6 to TRBJ2-5; perhaps D is TRBD1 or TRBD2 (6 bases each). The CDR3 sequence is 13 residues long. Germline CDR1 MNHNY, CDR2 SVGAGI (reference sequence). With 8 bases removed from V and 1 base from J, the gap between germline ends came to 11 bases. CDR3 sequence: CASERGVQETQYF. Here the CDR3 DNA reads TGTGCCAGCGAGAGGGGGGTCCAAGAGACCCAGTACTTC.

V gene TRBV6-1 combines with J gene TRBJ1-5, with a possible D match to TRBD1 (6 bases). Germline V gene lookup returns CDR1 MNHNS and CDR2 SASEGT. The CDR3 is 14 amino acids. Trimming shortened V by 6 bases and J by 7 bases, and 16 bases separated the two germline ends. CDR3 sequence: CASRIQGRGQPQHF. The CDR3 nucleotides read TGTGCCAGCAGAATACAGGGCCGAGGCCAGCCCCAGCATTTT.

Only a few counts were recorded for this clone. This chain links TRBV5-6 with TRBJ2-2; D could derive from TRBD1 or TRBD2 (5 bases each). From germline, CDR1 is SGHDT and CDR2 YYEEEE. The CDR3 sequence is 18 residues long. Between the trimmed V and J ends, which lost 2 bases and 4 bases, there was a span of 21 bases. The CDR3 sequence is CASSFYGVGTRGTGELFF. The DNA for the CDR3 is TGTGCCAGCAGCTTCTACGGAGTTGGAACGAGGGGCACCGGGGAGCTGTTTTTT.

The chain links TRBV7-3 to TRBJ2-2; 12 bases are a match to TRBD2. This CDR3 is built from 16 residues. V shed 6 bases and J 7 bases; nucleotides not matched to a gene: 9. The germline V gene has CDR1 SGHTA and CDR2 FQGTGA. CDR3 DNA sequence: TGTGCCAGCAGTGGAACGGGACTAGCGGGTATCGGGGAGCTGTTTTTT. Protein product: CASSGTGLAGIGELFF.

The rearrangement joins TRBV6-5 to TRBJ1-6, with D unresolved. The germline gives CDR1 MNHEY, CDR2 SVGAGI. This CDR3 is 16 amino acids long. Deletions cut 2 bases from V and 0 bases from J, with 8 bases between. CDR3 amino acids: CASSYKASSYNSPLHF. The CDR3 nucleotides are TGTGCCAGCAGTTACAAGGCGAGCTCCTATAATTCACCCCTCCACTTT.